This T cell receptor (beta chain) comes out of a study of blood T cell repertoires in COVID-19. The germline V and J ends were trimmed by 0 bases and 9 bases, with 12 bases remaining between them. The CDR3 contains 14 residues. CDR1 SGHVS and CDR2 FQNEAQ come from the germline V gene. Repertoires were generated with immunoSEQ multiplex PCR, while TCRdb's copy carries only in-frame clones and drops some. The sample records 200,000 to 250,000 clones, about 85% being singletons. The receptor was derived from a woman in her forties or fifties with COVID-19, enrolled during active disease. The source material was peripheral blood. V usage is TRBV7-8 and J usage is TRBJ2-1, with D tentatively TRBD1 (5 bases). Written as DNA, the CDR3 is TGTGCCAGCAGCTTAGCCCAGGGTGGTGGTGAGCAGTTCTTC. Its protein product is CASSLAQGGGEQFF.